Included here is one T cell receptor (beta chain) sequence, with context. Antigen unknown. The sample is drawn from a study of cytomegalovirus exposure and HLA in healthy donors. Findings of the study overall: Cytomegalovirus status, reportedly, was diagnosed with high specificity and sensitivity by the classifier. TCR beta V segments were, for the most part, productive about 87% or about 30% of the time in an earlier analysis. Later, an analysis showed that TCR beta chains associated with HLA were more clonally expanded than others that were equally common.

It was with 60 Vbeta and 13 Jbeta primers that the PCR ran. The protocol was immunoSEQ multiplex PCR, while the TCRdb copy is restricted to in-frame clones and leaves out a portion. The sample carries just over 80,000 clones, around 81% recorded once. Donors showed nominal health when sampled, although they likely had unrecorded immune exposures. There are 14 residues in the CDR3. V was shortened by 3 bases and J by 7 bases, with 16 bases between the two germline ends. Germline CDR1 and CDR2: SGHDN and FVKESK. This receptor was identified in a man between 18 and 35 years old in good health and CMV-seropositive. The chain recombines TRBV14 with TRBJ2-7, with TRBD2 as a possible D gene (6 bases). The sample taken for sequencing was PBMCs. Here the CDR3 reads CASSHWDFVWEQYF. The CDR3 DNA is TGTGCCAGCAGCCACTGGGACTTTGTGTGGGAGCAGTACTTC.